The 10 T cell receptor beta chains below come from one sample, sequenced in a study of naive and memory T cell subsets. Study-wide findings and caveats: Possibly reflecting memory cells re-expressing CD45RA, a few larger clonotypes occurred in naive repertoires, especially CD8.

An equimolar mix of two oligonucleotides served as the beta constant-region primer for TRBC1 and TRBC2. Nested alpha and beta constant-region primers with the SP2 primer drove four PCR rounds on ligated cDNA. TCRdb redid the calling of the UMI-ligation and nested PCR reads with MiXCR, one entry per CDR3 protein. The repertoire holds 98,000 or so distinct CDR3 sequences, approximately 15% seen once, with approximately 3% in the top ten. These receptors have no known antigen. Sequencing was done on a sample of naive CD8+ T cells from blood. Receptor source: a human donor in good health.

V gene TRBV15 combines with J gene TRBJ2-3; unclear D gene. V lost 5 bases, J lost 2 bases, and 14 bases lay in between. The germline CDR1 and CDR2 sequences are LNHNV and YYDKDF (reference sequence). The CDR3 loop spans 15 amino acids. DNA for the CDR3: TGTGCCACCAGCGGACGTGGGTCTGCCACAGATACGCAGTATTTT. Protein product: CATSGRGSATDTQYF. The full variable domain, completed using reference TRBV15 and TRBJ2-3, is DAMVIQNPRYQVTQFGKPVTLSCSQTLNHNVMYWYQQKSSQAPKLLFHYYDKDFNNEADTPDNFQSRRPNTSFCFLDIRSPGLGDTAMYLCATSGRGSATDTQYFGPGTRLTVL.

This clonotype was seen a few times. At one of its ends the junction is not consistent with the germline gene, which may arise from a read error. The chain employs TRBV7-9 and TRBJ1-2; D is ambiguous. This CDR3 has 12 amino acids. Germline CDR1 and CDR2: SEHNR and FQNEAQ (reference sequence). CDR3 residues: CASSLLPDGYTF. In DNA form, the CDR3 reads TGTGCCAGTAGCTTACTCCCGGATGGCTACACCTTC.

This clonotype was picked up a small number of times. This chain joins TRBV7-9 and TRBJ2-1; D is unclear. This CDR3 is 16 amino acids long. V was clipped by 0 bases and J by 0 bases, with 9 bases between them. Germline V gives CDR1 SEHNR, CDR2 FQNEAQ (reference sequence). The CDR3 loop is CASSLAVSSSYNEQFF. CDR3 in DNA: TGTGCCAGCAGCTTAGCAGTTTCAAGCTCCTACAATGAGCAGTTCTTC.

The CDR3 bases are TGCAGCGTTGAACCCGGGGCGCGGGATACGCAGTATTTT. Protein sequence: CSVEPGARDTQYF. The chain employs TRBV29-1 and TRBJ2-3; TRBD1 or TRBD2 may be the D gene (5 bases each). Trimming took 2 bases from V and 6 from J, leaving 12 bases between them. CDR1 is SQVTM, CDR2 ANQGSEA, per germline. This CDR3 spans 13 amino acids.

V usage is TRBV28 and J usage is TRBJ2-1, with 10 bases fitting TRBD2. Germline V gene lookup returns CDR1 MDHEN and CDR2 SYDVKM. V shed 1 base, J shed 0 bases, and the junction held 6 bases outside the gene matches. The CDR3 totals 18 residues. As DNA, the CDR3 is TGTGCCAGCAGTTTATACCCTAGCGGGAGCCTCTCCTACAATGAGCAGTTCTTC. It is translated as CASSLYPSGSLSYNEQFF.

This clonotype showed up just a few times. The V call is TRBV24-1, the J call TRBJ1-2, with D perhaps matching TRBD1 (5 bases). The length of the CDR3 is 13 residues. The germline V gene has CDR1 KGHDR and CDR2 SFDVKD. Trimming took off 8 bases at V and 7 bases at J, with 16 bases between the two ends. The CDR3 coding sequence is TGTGCCACCACTCCGGGGGATCGCAGTGGCTACACCTTC. It encodes CATTPGDRSGYTF.

This clonotype was seen a handful of times. The chain employs TRBV6-1 and TRBJ2-7; TRBD1 matches 8 bases. J gave up 3 bases and V 4 bases, and 2 bases lay outside the gene matches. Germline V CDR1 and CDR2: MNHNS, SASEGT. CDR3 length: 13 amino acids. The CDR3, as DNA: TGTGCCAGCAGTGGAGACAGGGGCTACGAGCAGTACTTC. This sequence encodes CASSGDRGYEQYF.

This clonotype was recorded only once. The chain is built from TRBV28 and TRBJ1-5; no clear D. The germline V gene encodes CDR1 MDHEN and CDR2 SYDVKM. Trimming took 3 bases from V and 5 from J, leaving 14 bases between them. The CDR3 is 15 amino acids. The CDR3 region is CASSLGIWEDQPQHF. For the CDR3, the DNA is TGTGCCAGCAGTTTGGGCATCTGGGAGGATCAGCCCCAGCATTTT.

The chain links TRBV12-3 or TRBV12-4 to TRBJ2-7, with no clear D. Trimming cost V 1 base and J 2 bases, with 3 bases left between them. There are 12 residues in the CDR3. This chain's CDR3 is CASSLVPYEQYF. CDR3 bases: TGTGCCAGCAGTTTAGTCCCCTACGAGCAGTACTTC.

The genes are TRBV9 and TRBJ1-4; TRBD1 is a possible D gene (6 bases). This CDR3 is 14 amino acids long. Germline CDR1 is SGDLS and CDR2 is YYNGEE. V gave up 3 bases and J gave up 7 bases, with 13 bases separating them. In DNA form, the CDR3 reads TGTGCCAGCAGCGAGTCAGGGGCCGGTGAAAAACTGTTTTTT. This encodes CASSESGAGEKLFF.